Below, 24 T cell receptor beta chains from the same sample are listed, as sequenced in a study of beta chain features in type 1 diabetes. Since all of the isolated RNA was reverse transcribed, expressed TCRB transcripts were what got sequenced. TCRdb keeps only in-frame clones here, not all; method: immunoSEQ multiplex PCR. The data show tens of thousands of clones, under 35% seen once. Sequenced material: stem cell memory CD4+ T cells from blood. The origin of the receptors is a woman aged 18-29 years in good health.

The chain carries TRBV29-1 and TRBJ1-1; weak D call: TRBD1 (6 bases). This CDR3 comprises 15 residues. V was clipped by 5 bases and J by 3 bases, with 19 bases between them. The germline gives CDR1 SQVTM, CDR2 ANQGSEA. CDR3 sequence reads: CSVYTVPKGDTEAFF. CDR3 nucleotides: TGCAGCGTTTATACGGTCCCCAAGGGGGACACTGAAGCTTTCTTT.

V and J are TRBV10-3 and TRBJ2-5; D perhaps matches TRBD2 (7 bases). V was trimmed by 8 bases and J by 5 bases, leaving 15 bases between them. Germline lookup yields CDR1 ENHRY and CDR2 SYGVKD. The CDR3 sequence is 13 residues long. The CDR3 is CAIAGGLGETQYF. In nucleotides, the CDR3 is TGTGCCATCGCCGGGGGGCTCGGGGAGACCCAGTACTTC.

The chain couples TRBV5-1 to TRBJ2-2; TRBD1 might be the D (5 bases). Germline V gene sequence: CDR1 SGHRS, CDR2 YFSETQ. The CDR3 consists of 16 residues. The ends were cut back, 1 base at V and 0 bases at J, with 10 bases in the middle. In DNA form, the CDR3 reads TGCGCCAGCAGCTTGAGGTGGGGCGCGAACACCGGGGAGCTGTTTTTT. It codes for CASSLRWGANTGELFF.

This clone was recorded a few times. The chain couples TRBV9 to TRBJ2-2; D might be TRBD1 (6 bases). Between the trimmed V and J ends, which lost 1 base and 5 bases, there was a span of 6 bases. The CDR3 contains 13 residues. Germline assignment: CDR1 SGDLS and CDR2 YYNGEE. The CDR3, as DNA: TGTGCCAGCAGCGTACAGGGGACCGGGGAGCTGTTTTTT. As protein: CASSVQGTGELFF.

This clone was seen a few times. The chain joins TRBV5-4 to TRBJ2-3; 8 bases are a match to TRBD1. CDR1 and CDR2 from the germline V gene are SGHNT and YYREEE (reference sequence). Unmatched junction bases numbered 4, after V lost 4 bases and J lost 6 bases. The length of the CDR3 is 13 residues. The CDR3 is CASSVDRDDTQYF. The CDR3 DNA reads TGTGCCAGCAGCGTGGACAGGGATGATACGCAGTATTTT.

The chain couples TRBV6-1 to TRBJ2-5; 10 bases are shared with TRBD2. J gave up 5 bases and V 4 bases, and 4 bases lay outside the gene matches. The V gene's germline CDR1 is MNHNS and CDR2 SASEGT. The CDR3 is 14 residues long. In DNA, the CDR3 is TGTGCCAGCAGTGTCACTAGCGGGACGGAGACCCAGTACTTC. Translating gives CASSVTSGTETQYF.

This chain connects TRBV10-3 to TRBJ1-2; the D gene is possibly TRBD1 (6 bases). V shed 4 bases and J shed 6 bases, with 12 bases lying between them. This CDR3 comprises 13 residues. Germline V lookup: CDR1 ENHRY, CDR2 SYGVKD. DNA of the CDR3: TGTGCCATCAGTGGACAGGTGCGGGATGGCTACACCTTC. It codes for CAISGQVRDGYTF.

This clone was observed a few times. The chain is built from TRBV7-2 and TRBJ1-5; TRBD1 matches 7 bases. From germline, CDR1 is SGHTA and CDR2 FQGNSA. CDR3 length equals 14 residues. The ends lost 4 bases at V and 2 bases at J; junction bases unmatched: 2. This CDR3 reads CASSSGTGNQPQHF. For the CDR3, the DNA is TGTGCCAGCAGCTCCGGGACAGGCAATCAGCCCCAGCATTTT.

This clone showed up just a few times. The junction departs from the called germline gene at one end, perhaps through a read error. The chain links TRBV5-1 to TRBJ2-7, with 9 positions matching TRBD2. From germline, CDR1 is SGHRS and CDR2 YFSETQ. The CDR3 is 14 amino acids. CDR3 amino acids: CASSFGTSSSEQYF. CDR3 nucleotide sequence: TGCGCCAGCAGCTTCGGGACTAGCTCCTCCGAGCAGTACTTC. The whole variable domain, remainder taken from reference TRBV5-1 and TRBJ2-7, is KAGVTQTPRYLIKTRGQQVTLSCSPISGHRSVSWYQQTPGQGLQFLFEYFSETQRNKGNFPGRFSGRQFSNSRSEMNVSTLELGDSALYLCASSFGTSSSEQYFGPGTRLTVT.

As for this clone: One junction end does not reproduce the germline sequence, and a read error may be involved. The gene calls are TRBV5-4 and TRBJ2-3; 8 nucleotides align to TRBD1. The CDR3 spans 14 residues. Germline V gives CDR1 SGHNT, CDR2 YYREEE (reference sequence). The CDR3 spells CASSQGQVTDTQYF. The CDR3 DNA is TGCGCCAGCAGCCAGGGACAGGTCACAGATACGCAGTATTTT.

J is TRBJ1-2 and V is TRBV4-2, with 7 bases lining up with TRBD1. CDR1 and CDR2 from the germline V gene are LGHNA and YNFKEQ. V was pared by 5 bases and J by 5 bases, with 11 bases of the junction left unmatched. The CDR3 loop spans 15 amino acids. The CDR3 nucleotides are TGTGCCAGCAGCTTAACGGGCGGGACAGTTTATGGCTACACCTTC. Protein product: CASSLTGGTVYGYTF.

The rearrangement uses TRBV9 and TRBJ1-1, with D maybe TRBD1 (5 bases). The CDR3 loop spans 16 amino acids. V dropped 0 bases and J dropped 2 bases, with 14 bases sitting between them. Germline-derived CDR1 and CDR2 are SGDLS and YYNGEE. DNA of the CDR3: TGTGCCAGCAGCGTAGGTGCAGGGCTTTCAAACACTGAAGCTTTCTTT. Residues: CASSVGAGLSNTEAFF. Variable domain in full (rest from reference TRBV9 and TRBJ1-1): DSGVTQTPKHLITATGQRVTLRCSPRSGDLSVYWYQQSLDQGLQFLIQYYNGEERAKGNILERFSAQQFPDLHSELNLSSLELGDSALYFCASSVGAGLSNTEAFFGQGTRLTVV.

The chain joins TRBV30 to TRBJ2-1; weak D call: TRBD1 (6 bases). The V gene lost 4 bases and the J gene lost 4 bases, with 17 bases spanning the gap. The CDR3 runs to 15 residues. Germline V gene lookup returns CDR1 GTSNPN and CDR2 SVGIG (reference sequence). The CDR3 protein is CAWKGLGGDYNEQFF. DNA of the CDR3: TGTGCCTGGAAAGGTTTAGGGGGTGATTACAATGAGCAGTTCTTC.

This sequence joins TRBV7-2 and TRBJ2-1; tentative D call: TRBD2 (6 bases). The CDR3 runs 15 residues. Germline CDR1 reads SGHTA; CDR2 reads FQGNSA. V was trimmed by 3 bases and J by 9 bases, leaving 18 bases between them. The CDR3 sequence: CASSFGGSRKGEQFF. The DNA of the CDR3 is TGTGCCAGCAGCTTTGGGGGGTCAAGAAAGGGTGAGCAGTTCTTC.

The chain recombines TRBV30 with TRBJ2-7, with 7 bases aligning to TRBD1. V lost 5 bases to trimming and J lost 5 bases; unmatched junction nucleotides: 3. This CDR3 region has 11 residues. Germline CDR1 GTSNPN, CDR2 SVGIG (reference sequence). CDR3 nucleotides: TGTGCCTGGCAGGGGGAAAACGAGCAGTACTTC. Protein product: CAWQGENEQYF.

This clone has a handful of counts. This sequence joins TRBV10-3 and TRBJ2-3, with D perhaps matching TRBD2 (6 bases). Deletions cut 11 bases from V and 5 bases from J, with 20 bases between. Germline values: CDR1 ENHRY, CDR2 SYGVKD. The CDR3 length is 14 residues. DNA of the CDR3: TGTGCCGCACAATCGCGGGGACCTGAAGATACGCAGTATTTT. This translates into CAAQSRGPEDTQYF.

This clone has just a few counts. The genes are TRBV18 and TRBJ2-4, with 9 bases matching TRBD1. There are 13 residues in the CDR3. Germline loops: CDR1 KGHSH, CDR2 LQKENI. The V and J ends lost 3 bases and 8 bases, in that order; junction bases with no gene match: 2. The CDR3 DNA is TGTGCCAGCTCACCTAGGACAGGGGACATTCAGTACTTC. Residues: CASSPRTGDIQYF.

As DNA, the CDR3 is TGCGCCAGCAGCCAGGGGAGGGAGGACCCCTACGAGCAGTACTTC. It translates to CASSQGREDPYEQYF. The chain carries TRBV5-1 and TRBJ2-7, with a possible D match to TRBD2 (7 bases). V shed 4 bases and J shed 2 bases, with 16 bases lying between them. This CDR3 has 15 amino acids. The germline gives CDR1 SGHRS, CDR2 YFSETQ.

The rearrangement links TRBV11-3 to TRBJ2-2, with D hard to call. V was pared by 0 bases and J by 1 base, with 3 bases between. The CDR3 contains 14 residues. In germline, CDR1 is SGHNT, CDR2 YENEEA. CDR3 nucleotides: TGTGCCAGCAGCTTAGACGGGAACACCGGGGAGCTGTTTTTT. Amino acids: CASSLDGNTGELFF. The entire variable domain, with the rest obtained from reference TRBV11-3 and TRBJ2-2, is as follows: EAGVVQSPRYKIIEKKQPVAFWCNPISGHNTLYWYLQNLGQGPELLIRYENEEAVDDSQLPKDRFSAERLKGVDSTLKIQPAELGDSAVYLCASSLDGNTGELFFGEGSRLTVL.

In DNA form, the CDR3 reads TGCGCCTCCCGGTCCCGGGACTCCACAGATACGCAGTATTTT. Its protein is CASRSRDSTDTQYF. V is TRBV4-3 and J is TRBJ2-3; possible D gene TRBD2, 6 bases. The CDR3 extends over 14 amino acids. V was clipped by 11 bases and J by 2 bases, with 17 bases between them. Germline assignment: CDR1 LGHNA and CDR2 YSLEER.

This clone was seen more than once but under ten times. The CDR3 DNA reads as TGTGCCAGCAGCTTAGGTAGCGGGGGGACAGATACGCAGTATTTT. The encoded protein is CASSLGSGGTDTQYF. The chain is built from TRBV7-2 and TRBJ2-3; 10 bases agree with TRBD2. The CDR3 has 15 amino acids. The germline gives CDR1 SGHTA, CDR2 FQGNSA. The V and J ends lost 1 base and 3 bases, in that order; junction bases with no gene match: 1.

The chain has TRBV28 and TRBJ1-5; maybe TRBD1 (5 bases). The CDR3 is 15 residues long. V was cut by 6 bases and J by 5 bases, with 17 bases left in between. Germline V gene data show CDR1 as MDHEN and CDR2 as SYDVKM. The CDR3, as DNA: TGTGCCAGCAGGTCTGGAGGAGGGGAGGATCAGCCCCAGCATTTT. Protein sequence: CASRSGGGEDQPQHF.

This clone was counted only a few times. The rearrangement joins TRBV7-8 to TRBJ2-7; weak D call: TRBD2 (5 bases). V was shortened by 5 bases and J by 4 bases, with 15 bases between the two germline ends. The CDR3 is made up of 14 amino acids. Germline V gene sequence: CDR1 SGHVS, CDR2 FQNEAQ. The DNA of the CDR3 is TGTGCCAGCAGCCCTAGAGAGGGTCCATACGAGCAGTACTTC. It yields the protein CASSPREGPYEQYF.

This clone was seen a handful of times. This chain connects TRBV9 to TRBJ1-1; D remains ambiguous. The CDR3 length is 16 residues. CDR1 is SGDLS and CDR2 is YYNGEE in the germline V gene. V lost 4 bases and J lost 0, with 16 bases in between. In nucleotides, the CDR3 is TGTGCCAGCAGCCAAGCGGGAGGGATCATGAACACTGAAGCTTTCTTT. As protein: CASSQAGGIMNTEAFF.